The rows below give T cell receptor beta chains drawn from one sample of a study of regulatory T cells in long-lasting Graves disease. MiXCR, applied by TCRdb to the multiplex PCR reads, yields one record per CDR3 protein. This sample has approximately 350,000 distinct CDR3 sequences; around 15% occur once, and the top ten carry 20% to 25%. These data were also filed under a second study, of T cells in Graves' hyperthyroidism and ophthalmopathy.

The input for sequencing was peripheral blood mononuclear cells (PBMCs), taken at new diagnosis, from a patient treated with antithyroid drugs. Every receptor here comes from a woman between 18 and 29 years old with Graves disease. Each CDR3 is given with its conserved first and last residue. A D gene is named only where the DNA matches it firmly. Expanded clones get a size class; other rows say once, few or many, or leave the size out.

cdr3_nt	cdr3_aa	d_call	clone_size	v_call	j_call
TGTGCCTGGAGTGTAGGAGGGTTTGGAGAGCAGTACTTC	CAWSVGGFGEQYF	-	few	TRBV30	TRBJ2-7
TGTGCCAGCAGTTACCGGACAGGGGGCGGCTATGGCTACACCTTC	CASSYRTGGGYGYTF	TRBD1	many	TRBV6-5	TRBJ1-2
TGTGCCAGCAGTGCACAAACAGGGGGCGCCCGTGAGACCCAGTACTTC	CASSAQTGGARETQYF	TRBD1	many	TRBV28	TRBJ2-5
TGTGCCAGCAGTGCTACCCGGGCCCTGGGCACAGATACGCAGTATTTT	CASSATRALGTDTQYF	-	many	TRBV2	TRBJ2-3
TGTGCCAGCTCACCCCCCAGTGAAGAGACCCAGTACTTC	CASSPPSEETQYF	-	many	TRBV18	TRBJ2-5
TGTGCCACCAGTGGGGCAGGAACATGGGGCGAGCAGTACTTC	CATSGAGTWGEQYF	-	-	TRBV24-1	TRBJ2-7
TGTGCCAGCTCACCACTTCGACTAGCGGGAGGCACAGATACGCAGTATTTT	CASSPLRLAGGTDTQYF	TRBD2	many	TRBV18	TRBJ2-3
TGCGCCAGCAGCTTGGACCTTTTGGGCTCGAACACCGGGGAGCTGTTTTTT	CASSLDLLGSNTGELFF	-	-	TRBV5-1	TRBJ2-2
TGTGCCAGCAGTTTACCTCCGGGACAGGGGGCAGGAGTGCACGAGCAGTACTTC	CASSLPPGQGAGVHEQYF	TRBD1	many	TRBV12-3/TRBV12-4	TRBJ2-7
TGTGCCAGCAGTTTATCTCAGATTGAAGCTTTCTTT	CASSLSQIEAFF	-	many	TRBV28	TRBJ1-1
TGTGCCAGCAGTGAGACTATTGAGCAGTTCTTC	CASSETIEQFF	-	many	TRBV6-1	TRBJ2-1
TGTGCCAGCAGCCAGAGGGCGGGGCGGACTGCCAAAAACATTCAGTACTTC	CASSQRAGRTAKNIQYF	-	-	TRBV7-6	TRBJ2-4
TGTGCCAGCAGTGAAGGGGACAGACGATCCGGTACAAATGAAAAACTGTTTTTT	CASSEGDRRSGTNEKLFF	TRBD1	-	TRBV28	TRBJ1-4
TGTGCCAGCAGGGAAGGGACGGTCTCCTACAATGAGCAGTTCTTC	CASREGTVSYNEQFF	-	many	TRBV6-1	TRBJ2-1
TGTGCCAGCAGCTTATCCCCGGGACTAGCGGGGGAGAAGCAGTTCTTC	CASSLSPGLAGEKQFF	TRBD2	-	TRBV7-3	TRBJ2-1
TGTGCCAGCAGTGACGGACTAGCGGGGGGGGCAGATACGCAGTATTTT	CASSDGLAGGADTQYF	TRBD2	-	TRBV6-1	TRBJ2-3
TGCGCCAGCAGACCCGGGGAGGGCCAAACCTACGAGCAGTACTTC	CASRPGEGQTYEQYF	TRBD2	many	TRBV5-1	TRBJ2-7
TGTGCCTGGAGGGCGGGACAGGGAAGACTCACAGATACGCAGTATTTT	CAWRAGQGRLTDTQYF	TRBD1	many	TRBV30	TRBJ2-3
TGCGCCAGCAGCCAAGCGGGAGGCTTCGGGGAGCTGTTTTTT	CASSQAGGFGELFF	TRBD2	many	TRBV4-1	TRBJ2-2
TGTGCCAGCAGTCCTCCGGGGGTAGGGGCCAACGTCCTGACTTTC	CASSPPGVGANVLTF	-	-	TRBV12-3/TRBV12-4	TRBJ2-6
TGTGCCAGCAGGGGGGGGGCCTCGAATGAGCAGTTCTTC	CASRGGASNEQFF	-	-	TRBV9	TRBJ2-1
TGCAGTGCTACCTACCTTCCCGGGGAGCTGTTTTTT	CSATYLPGELFF	-	-	TRBV20-1	TRBJ2-2
TGTGCCACCAGCTTGTCGGACTCTGGAAACACCATATATTTT	CATSLSDSGNTIYF	-	-	TRBV15	TRBJ1-3
TGTGCCAGCAGTTACGCGGGAAACCGGGACGGACACGTCTACGAGCAGTACTTC	CASSYAGNRDGHVYEQYF	-	-	TRBV6-2/TRBV6-3	TRBJ2-7
TGCAGCGTTGAAGATGGTGGTAGCGGGAATGAGCAGTTCTTC	CSVEDGGSGNEQFF	TRBD2	many	TRBV29-1	TRBJ2-1
TGTGCCAGTAGTAGGGGACAAAACACCGGGGAGCTGTTTTTT	CASSRGQNTGELFF	-	many	TRBV19	TRBJ2-2
TGTGCCAGCAGCGTAGGATCTGCGACAGGGGGCTACGAGCAGTACTTC	CASSVGSATGGYEQYF	TRBD1	few	TRBV9	TRBJ2-7
TGTGCCAGCAGCCAAGACTGGGGTCGATTACAAGAGACCCAGTACTTC	CASSQDWGRLQETQYF	-	many	TRBV3-1	TRBJ2-5
TGTGCCAGCAGTTTATTCTCCAGGGTAAATCAGCCCCAGCATTTT	CASSLFSRVNQPQHF	-	many	TRBV28	TRBJ1-5
TGTGCCAGCAGCCCCGAAATCAGGGGGCGCCGGGGCTACACCTTC	CASSPEIRGRRGYTF	TRBD1	many	TRBV7-2	TRBJ1-2
TGTGCCAGCAGATACAGAAATAATGAAAAACTGTTTTTT	CASRYRNNEKLFF	-	few	TRBV4-2	TRBJ1-4
TGTGCCACCAGCAGAGATGCTATCCTTGGGGAGACCCAGTACTTC	CATSRDAILGETQYF	-	few	TRBV15	TRBJ2-5
TGTGCCAGCAGCTTAACAGCCGTGCGGGGCTCGGACGGGGAGCTGTTTTTT	CASSLTAVRGSDGELFF	-	-	TRBV7-3	TRBJ2-2
TGCGCCAGCAGCAGCCTCGGGACTAGCGGGGGAGGGAAGCAGTTCTTC	CASSSLGTSGGGKQFF	TRBD2	-	TRBV5-1	TRBJ2-1
TGTGCCAGCAGTTTTGCGGGGGGCGCAACAGATACGCAGTATTTT	CASSFAGGATDTQYF	TRBD2	many	TRBV12-3/TRBV12-4	TRBJ2-3
TGCGCCAGCAGCCATAGCGGGAGGGCCAACACCGGGGAGCTGTTTTTT	CASSHSGRANTGELFF	TRBD2	few	TRBV5-1	TRBJ2-2
TGTGCCAGCAGCATCACCGGCTCGGCGGGCGTTATCTACAATGAGCAGTTCTTC	CASSITGSAGVIYNEQFF	-	many	TRBV7-3	TRBJ2-1
TGTGCCAGCAGTCCTTCTGGGGGATATAGTTCACCCCTCCACTTT	CASSPSGGYSSPLHF	-	-	TRBV28	TRBJ1-6
TGTGCCAGCAGAGTAGACCCAACGTACGAGCAGTACTTC	CASRVDPTYEQYF	-	many	TRBV12-3/TRBV12-4	TRBJ2-7